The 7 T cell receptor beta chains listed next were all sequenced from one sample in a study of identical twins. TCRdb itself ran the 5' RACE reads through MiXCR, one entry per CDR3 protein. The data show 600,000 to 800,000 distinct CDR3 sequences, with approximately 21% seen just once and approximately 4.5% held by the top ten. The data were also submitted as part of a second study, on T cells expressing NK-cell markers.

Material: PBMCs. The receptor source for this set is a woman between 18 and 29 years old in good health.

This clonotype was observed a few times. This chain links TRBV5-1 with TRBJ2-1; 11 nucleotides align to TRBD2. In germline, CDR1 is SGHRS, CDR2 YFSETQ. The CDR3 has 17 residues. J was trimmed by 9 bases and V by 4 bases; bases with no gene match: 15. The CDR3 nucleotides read TGCGCCAGCAGCCCCCTATGGCAACTAGCGGGAGCGGGTGAGCAGTTCTTC. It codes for CASSPLWQLAGAGEQFF.

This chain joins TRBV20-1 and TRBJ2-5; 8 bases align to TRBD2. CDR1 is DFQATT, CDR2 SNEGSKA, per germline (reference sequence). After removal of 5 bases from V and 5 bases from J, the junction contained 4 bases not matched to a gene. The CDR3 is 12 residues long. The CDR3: CSAGRGVETQYF. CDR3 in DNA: TGCAGTGCTGGGCGGGGGGTGGAGACCCAGTACTTC.

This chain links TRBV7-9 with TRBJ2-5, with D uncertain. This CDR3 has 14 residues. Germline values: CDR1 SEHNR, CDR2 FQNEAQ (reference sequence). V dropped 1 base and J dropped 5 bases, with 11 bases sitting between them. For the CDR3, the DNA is TGTGCCAGCAGCTTAGGAACATTTGGGGAGACCCAGTACTTC. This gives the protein CASSLGTFGETQYF.

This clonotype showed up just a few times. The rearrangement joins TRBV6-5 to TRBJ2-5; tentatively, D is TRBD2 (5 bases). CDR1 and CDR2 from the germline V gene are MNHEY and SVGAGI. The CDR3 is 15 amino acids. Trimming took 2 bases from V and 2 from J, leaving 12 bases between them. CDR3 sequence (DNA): TGTGCCAGCAGTTACAGGTGGGAGCTTCAAGAGACCCAGTACTTC. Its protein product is CASSYRWELQETQYF.

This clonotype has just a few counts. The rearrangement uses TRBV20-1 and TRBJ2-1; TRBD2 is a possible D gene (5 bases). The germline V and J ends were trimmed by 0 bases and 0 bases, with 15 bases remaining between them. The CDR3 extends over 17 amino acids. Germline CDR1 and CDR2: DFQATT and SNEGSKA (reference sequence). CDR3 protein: CSARDGGLPSSYNEQFF. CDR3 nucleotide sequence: TGCAGTGCTAGAGACGGAGGACTCCCCAGCTCCTACAATGAGCAGTTCTTC.

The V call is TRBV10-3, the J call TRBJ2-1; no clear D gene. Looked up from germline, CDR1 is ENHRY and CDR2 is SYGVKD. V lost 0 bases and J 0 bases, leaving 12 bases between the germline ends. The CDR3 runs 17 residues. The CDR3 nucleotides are TGTGCCATCAGTGAGTCTGAGAGAGTTAGCTCCTACAATGAGCAGTTCTTC. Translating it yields CAISESERVSSYNEQFF.

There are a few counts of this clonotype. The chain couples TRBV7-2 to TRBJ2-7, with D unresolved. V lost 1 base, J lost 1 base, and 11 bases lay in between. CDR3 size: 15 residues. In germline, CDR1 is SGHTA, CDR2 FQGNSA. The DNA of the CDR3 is TGTGCCAGCAGCTTAGTCGTCGGCCAGTCCTACGAGCAGTACTTC. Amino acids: CASSLVVGQSYEQYF. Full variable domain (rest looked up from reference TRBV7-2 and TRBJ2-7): GAGVSQSPSNKVTEKGKDVELRCDPISGHTALYWYRQSLGQGLEFLIYFQGNSAPDKSGLPSDRFSAERTGGSVSTLTIQRTQQEDSAVYLCASSLVVGQSYEQYFGPGTRLTVT.